This T cell receptor (beta chain) was recorded in a study of T cells in Graves' hyperthyroidism and ophthalmopathy. Overall study context: Peripheral blood specimens were obtained at initial diagnosis, prior to any treatment. General study findings and limits: Appearing also in blood were most of the thyroid clonotypes expanded above 0.001.

Germline-derived CDR1 and CDR2 are SGHNT and YYREEE (reference sequence). Trimming cost V 0 bases and J 0 bases, with 18 bases left between them. The CDR3 is made up of 18 amino acids. Regions amplified from RNA transcripts were the TCR beta CDR3 regions. The TCR CDR3 first-round RT-PCR relied on the HTBI primer set. Using its own MiXCR run on the multiplex PCR reads, TCRdb lists one record per CDR3 protein. The sample has a few hundred thousand distinct CDR3 sequences; about a sixth are singletons. In this sample, this clonotype turned up a few times. Its target is unknown. No ophthalmopathy progression within 18 months constituted stable Graves' hyperthyroidism. Uncontrolled infection, other autoimmune disease, pregnancy or lactation barred patients from enrollment.

The sequenced sample consisted of blood. This clonotype was sampled from a woman aged 18-29 years with Graves' hyperthyroidism. The chain couples TRBV5-4 to TRBJ2-5; tentatively, D is TRBD2 (5 bases). Here the CDR3 reads CASSLGPWRSQYQETQYF. The CDR3 nucleotides read TGTGCCAGCAGCTTGGGCCCATGGAGGTCTCAATACCAAGAGACCCAGTACTTC.